Listed below are T cell receptor beta chains from one sample, sequenced in a study of tumor-infiltrating lymphocytes in localized non-small cell lung cancer. Clones were read by immunoSEQ multiplex PCR, and TCRdb kept only the in-frame ones, dropping some. The table lists 13,000 or so clones, 60% to 85% of them singletons. The sequenced sample was lung tumor tissue. Source of these receptors: a human donor with non-small cell lung cancer. CDR3s include the opening cysteine and the closing phenylalanine or tryptophan. A D gene is named only where the DNA matches it firmly. Some rows mark clone size as missing; the rest say once, few, many or name a class of expanded clone.

V,D,J,size,DNA,CDR3
TRBV7-2,-,TRBJ2-5,-,TGTGCCAGCAGCCCTCTCGGTCCTCGGTACCAAGAGACCCAGTACTTC,CASSPLGPRYQETQYF
TRBV27,TRBD1,TRBJ1-5,-,TGTGCCAGCAGAACAGGGGGCGCTGGATGGAGCAATCAGCCCCAGCATTTT,CASRTGGAGWSNQPQHF
TRBV30,TRBD2,TRBJ2-3,-,TGTGCCTGGAGTGTTATCGGGAGGAACTCAGATACGCAGTATTTT,CAWSVIGRNSDTQYF
TRBV20-1,-,TRBJ2-2,-,TGCAGTGCAGGACAGTTCGGGGAGCTGTTTTTT,CSAGQFGELFF
TRBV9,-,TRBJ1-6,-,TGTGCCAGCAGCGCGCCCTCGTTTTGGGGCGATTCACCCCTCCACTTT,CASSAPSFWGDSPLHF
TRBV7-2,-,TRBJ1-2,-,TGTGCCAGCAGCTTAGCGGGGGGAGGGAGGAACTATGGCTACACCTTC,CASSLAGGGRNYGYTF
TRBV14,-,TRBJ1-1,-,TGTGCCAGCAGCCAAGGACGGGGTAACACTGAAGCTTTCTTT,CASSQGRGNTEAFF
TRBV5-1,-,TRBJ2-1,-,TGCGCCAGCAGCTTGGATCCAGGATACAATGAGCAGTTCTTC,CASSLDPGYNEQFF
TRBV30,-,TRBJ1-4,-,TGTGCCTGGAATAGGGGACTCGCTAATGAAAAACTGTTTTTT,CAWNRGLANEKLFF
TRBV5-4,TRBD2,TRBJ2-1,-,TGTGCCAGCAGCTCGGGACTAGCCCGAATGGATGAGCAGTTCTTC,CASSSGLARMDEQFF
TRBV5-1,-,TRBJ1-2,-,TGCGCCAGCAGCTTGTCGCCGAATAACTATGGCTACACCTTC,CASSLSPNNYGYTF
TRBV18,-,TRBJ2-2,-,TGTGCCAGCTATTCTTGGGGGACCGGGGAGCTGTTTTTT,CASYSWGTGELFF
TRBV7-2,-,TRBJ2-3,-,TGTGCCAGCATCAGGGGGGCGGGAGAGGGAGATACGCAGTATTTT,CASIRGAGEGDTQYF
TRBV4-1,TRBD2,TRBJ2-5,-,TGCGCCAGCAGCCATACTAGCGGGATCGATTTGGAGACCCAGTACTTC,CASSHTSGIDLETQYF
TRBV5-1,-,TRBJ1-2,-,TGCGCCAGCAGCTTGAATCCGCAGGGCCTCAACTATGGCTACACCTTC,CASSLNPQGLNYGYTF
TRBV18,-,TRBJ2-3,-,TGTGCCAGCTCACTATGGGACTTCACAGATACGCAGTATTTT,CASSLWDFTDTQYF
TRBV5-1,-,TRBJ2-6,-,TGCGCCAGCAGGTTGGACCGGGGCTCTGGGGCCAACGTCCTGACTTTC,CASRLDRGSGANVLTF
TRBV28,-,TRBJ2-7,once,TGTGCCAGCAGTCCGAGCGGCAACTACGAGCAGTACTTC,CASSPSGNYEQYF
TRBV7-8,-,TRBJ2-3,few,TGTGCCAGCAGCTTCAACAGGGTGAGCACAGATACGCAGTATTTT,CASSFNRVSTDTQYF
TRBV28,TRBD1,TRBJ1-2,-,TGTGCCAGCAGCAAGACAGGGGGCTACACCTTC,CASSKTGGYTF
TRBV7-9,-,TRBJ2-3,-,TGTGCCAGCAGCTTTTCGAGGGAGAGGTTCACAGATACGCAGTATTTT,CASSFSRERFTDTQYF
TRBV5-1,TRBD1,TRBJ2-1,-,TGCGCCAGCAGCCCCGGACAGGGTGTCGATGAGCAGTTCTTC,CASSPGQGVDEQFF
TRBV14,-,TRBJ1-3,-,TGTGCCAGCAGCCATTGGGGCTCAAGAAACACCATATATTTT,CASSHWGSRNTIYF
TRBV7-2,-,TRBJ2-6,-,TGTGCCAGCAGCTTCTTCGGTCTCTCTGGGGCCAACGTCCTGACTTTC,CASSFFGLSGANVLTF
TRBV30,-,TRBJ2-1,-,TGTGCCGGCAGTAAATCCTACAATGAGCAGTTCTTC,CAGSKSYNEQFF
TRBV5-4,-,TRBJ2-2,-,TGTGCCTTTGGGGGGGGCCACGGGACCGGGGAGCTGTTTTTT,CAFGGGHGTGELFF
TRBV6-4,-,TRBJ2-2,-,TGTGCCAGCAGTGAGTCCCGGGAGAGTTTGACCGGGGAGCTGTTTTTT,CASSESRESLTGELFF
TRBV18,-,TRBJ2-7,-,TGTGCCAGCTCACGGAACCCACACTACGAGCAGTACTTC,CASSRNPHYEQYF
TRBV27,TRBD1,TRBJ2-5,once,TGTGCCAGCCTGGGTCAGGGGGCAGGGGAGACCCAGTACTTC,CASLGQGAGETQYF